This T cell receptor beta chain was documented in a study of T cells in Graves' hyperthyroidism and ophthalmopathy. Study details: Specimen type is peripheral blood, collected at initial diagnosis prior to any treatment. General study points: Most thyroid-expanded clonotypes above 0.001 were also found in blood.

What was amplified from RNA transcripts were TCR beta CDR3 regions. The TCR CDR3 first-round RT-PCR relied on the HTBI primer set. TCRdb reprocessed the multiplex PCR reads with MiXCR, giving one entry per CDR3 protein. The repertoire holds 650,000 to 700,000 distinct CDR3 sequences, with approximately 15% as singletons. Points on this clonotype: Its matching antigen is unknown.

The CDR3 covers 18 residues. V lost 11 bases, J lost 1 base, and 19 bases stayed unmatched. The germline gives CDR1 SEHNR, CDR2 FQNEAQ (reference sequence). The rearrangement links TRBV7-9 to TRBJ2-2; 7 nucleotides match TRBD2. Sequenced material: blood. The TCR originated in a man aged 45-65 years with Graves' hyperthyroidism. The DNA of the CDR3 is TGTGCCGTAAGCTTCGTGTTCGCGGGAGTAAAGAACACCGGGGAGCTGTTTTTT. Protein sequence: CAVSFVFAGVKNTGELFF.